The present entry profiles one TCR beta chain with its context. Antigen specificity is unknown. The table came from immunoSEQ multiplex PCR; TCRdb's copy has only in-frame clones and leaves some out. The sample comprises some 60,000 clones, over 65% of which are singletons, and about 2.6% rests with the top ten. The data were taken from a study of memory CD4+ T cells and cytomegalovirus serostatus. Study-wide results and limits: A US-trained random forest predicted CMV serostatus with median AUC roughly 0.91. Of approximately 160 reported CMV TCRbeta sequences, around 63 were found in memory CD4+ repertoires.

The sort gate was single viable CD3+CD4+CD8-CD45RO+ cells for memory CD4+ T cells. Serum IgG to CMV pp150, pp28, p38 and p52 defined serostatus. CD4+ T cells were isolated by positive magnetic selection. The CDR3 totals 13 residues. The V gene's germline CDR1 is SGHDN and CDR2 FVKESK. V shed 4 bases and J 8 bases; nucleotides not matched to a gene: 5. Sequences were obtained from memory CD4+ T cells from blood. The chain has TRBV14 and TRBJ1-2, with 9 bases lining up with TRBD1. The TCR sequence derives from an adult in good health and CMV-seropositive. The CDR3 DNA sequence: TGTGCCAGCAGCCCACAGGGGGCGCAAGGCTACACCTTC. Translation gives CASSPQGAQGYTF.